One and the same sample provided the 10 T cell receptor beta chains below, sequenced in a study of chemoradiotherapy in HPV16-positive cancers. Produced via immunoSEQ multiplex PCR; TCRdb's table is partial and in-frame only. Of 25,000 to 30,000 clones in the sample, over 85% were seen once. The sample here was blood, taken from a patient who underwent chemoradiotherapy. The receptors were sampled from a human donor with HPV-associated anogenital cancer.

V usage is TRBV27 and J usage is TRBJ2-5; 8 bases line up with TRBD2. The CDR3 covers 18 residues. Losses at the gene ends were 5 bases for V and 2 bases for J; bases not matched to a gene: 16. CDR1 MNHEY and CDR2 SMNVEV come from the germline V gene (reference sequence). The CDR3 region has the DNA TGTGCCAGCAGTAGGGGACTAGGATCGGGCAACGTTCAAGAGACCCAGTACTTC. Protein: CASSRGLGSGNVQETQYF.

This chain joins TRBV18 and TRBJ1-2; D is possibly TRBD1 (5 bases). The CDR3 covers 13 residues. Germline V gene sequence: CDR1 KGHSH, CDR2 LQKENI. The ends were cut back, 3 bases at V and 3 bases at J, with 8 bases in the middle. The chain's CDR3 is CASSPTADYGYTF. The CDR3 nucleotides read TGTGCCAGCTCACCGACAGCGGACTATGGCTACACCTTC.

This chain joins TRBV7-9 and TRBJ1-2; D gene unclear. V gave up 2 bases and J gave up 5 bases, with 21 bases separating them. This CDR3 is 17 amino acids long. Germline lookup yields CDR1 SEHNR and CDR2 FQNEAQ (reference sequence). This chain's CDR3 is CASSLLSASQTLYGYTF. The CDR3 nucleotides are TGTGCCAGCAGCTTACTTTCGGCGTCTCAGACGCTATATGGCTACACCTTC.

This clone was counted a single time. The CDR3, as DNA: TGCGCCAGCAGCCAAGATTTTATCTTCAACACCGGGGAGCTGTTTTTT. Amino acids: CASSQDFIFNTGELFF. The chain couples TRBV4-3 to TRBJ2-2; no clear D gene. Germline lookup yields CDR1 LGHNA and CDR2 YSLEER. The CDR3 is 16 residues long. Trimming shortened V by 0 bases and J by 2 bases, and 10 bases separated the two germline ends.

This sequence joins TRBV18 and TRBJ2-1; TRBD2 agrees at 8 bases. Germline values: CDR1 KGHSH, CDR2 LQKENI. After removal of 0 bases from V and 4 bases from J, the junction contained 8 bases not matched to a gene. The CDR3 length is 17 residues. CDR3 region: CASSPPGASGWYNEQFF. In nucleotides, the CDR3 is TGTGCCAGCTCACCACCCGGGGCTAGCGGGTGGTACAATGAGCAGTTCTTC.

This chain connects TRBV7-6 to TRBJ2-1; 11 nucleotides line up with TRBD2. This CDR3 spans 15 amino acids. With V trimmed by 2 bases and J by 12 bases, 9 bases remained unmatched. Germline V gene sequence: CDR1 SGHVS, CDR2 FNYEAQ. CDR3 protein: CASSLNLAGGTGQFF. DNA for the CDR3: TGTGCCAGCAGCTTAAACCTAGCGGGAGGTACAGGGCAGTTCTTC.

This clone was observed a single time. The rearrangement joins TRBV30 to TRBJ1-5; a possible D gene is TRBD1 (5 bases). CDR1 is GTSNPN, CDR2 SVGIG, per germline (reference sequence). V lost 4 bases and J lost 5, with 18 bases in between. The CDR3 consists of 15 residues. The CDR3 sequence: CAWTNTGGSHQPQHF. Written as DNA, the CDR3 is TGTGCCTGGACCAACACGGGGGGAAGTCATCAGCCCCAGCATTTT.

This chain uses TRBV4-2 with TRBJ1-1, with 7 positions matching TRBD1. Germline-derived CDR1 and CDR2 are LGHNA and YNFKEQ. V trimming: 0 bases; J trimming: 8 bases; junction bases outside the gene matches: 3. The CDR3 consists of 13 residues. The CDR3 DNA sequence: TGTGCCAGCAGCCAAGAGAGGGGGCGGGAAGCTTTCTTT. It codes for CASSQERGREAFF.

CDR3 loop: CASSFGRDANYGYTF. The CDR3 region has the DNA TGTGCCAGCTCCTTCGGACGGGACGCTAACTATGGCTACACCTTC. V is TRBV18 and J is TRBJ1-2, with D tentatively TRBD1 (5 bases). The CDR3 runs 15 residues. CDR1 is KGHSH, CDR2 LQKENI, per germline. V lost 6 bases, J lost 0 bases, and 14 bases lay in between.

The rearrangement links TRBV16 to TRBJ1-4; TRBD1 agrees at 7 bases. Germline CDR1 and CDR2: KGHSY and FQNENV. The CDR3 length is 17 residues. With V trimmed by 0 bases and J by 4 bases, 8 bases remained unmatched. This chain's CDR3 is CASSQSTDRVNNEKLFF. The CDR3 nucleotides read TGTGCCAGCAGCCAATCCACCGACAGGGTAAATAATGAAAAACTGTTTTTT.